The clone carrying this TCR beta chain appeared a single time. The data stem from a study of blood T cell repertoires in COVID-19. Background on the study: Sites in the United States, Italy and Spain provided acute and convalescent COVID-19 samples. PBMCs, B-cell-depleted T cells, or T cells provided the cDNA or gDNA that made up the material.

Unmatched junction bases numbered 7, after V lost 5 bases and J lost 11 bases. In germline, CDR1 is SGHVS, CDR2 FQNEAQ. The CDR3 is 14 residues long. Per the original methods: Amplification of reference gene primers was used by the study to estimate nucleated cell counts. Assay: immunoSEQ multiplex PCR; the TCRdb copy retains only in-frame clones and omits some. The V and J calls and clone size are taken from that table; D and trimming were inferred from the DNA. Here the sample spans 150,000 to 200,000 clones, around four fifths being singletons. The source of this sequence is a woman aged 70-85 years with COVID-19, enrolled during active disease. The chain uses TRBV7-8 and TRBJ1-6, with 9 bases lining up with TRBD1. Sequencing was done on a sample of peripheral blood. CDR3: CASSAQGAGAPLHF. Written as DNA, the CDR3 is TGTGCCAGCAGCGCACAGGGGGCTGGGGCACCCCTCCACTTT.